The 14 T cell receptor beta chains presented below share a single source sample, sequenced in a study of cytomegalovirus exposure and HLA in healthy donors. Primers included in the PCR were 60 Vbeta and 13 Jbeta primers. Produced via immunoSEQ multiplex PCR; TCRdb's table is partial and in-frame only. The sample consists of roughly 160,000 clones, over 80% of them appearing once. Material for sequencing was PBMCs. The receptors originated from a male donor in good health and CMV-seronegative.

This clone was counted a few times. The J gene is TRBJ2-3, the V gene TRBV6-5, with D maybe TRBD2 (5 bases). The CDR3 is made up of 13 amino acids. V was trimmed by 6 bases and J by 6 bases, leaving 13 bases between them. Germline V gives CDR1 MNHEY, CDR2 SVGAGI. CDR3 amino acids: CASSQTRSDTQYF. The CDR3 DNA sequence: TGTGCCAGCAGCCAAACTAGATCCGATACGCAGTATTTT.

The CDR3 is CASSRTAEYEQYF. In DNA, the CDR3 is TGCGCCAGCAGCCGGACAGCGGAATACGAGCAGTACTTC. The rearrangement links TRBV4-1 to TRBJ2-7, with a possible D match to TRBD1 (6 bases). Germline CDR1 reads MGHRA; CDR2 reads YSYEKL. Trimming took off 4 bases at V and 4 bases at J, with 11 bases between the two ends. This CDR3 has 13 amino acids.

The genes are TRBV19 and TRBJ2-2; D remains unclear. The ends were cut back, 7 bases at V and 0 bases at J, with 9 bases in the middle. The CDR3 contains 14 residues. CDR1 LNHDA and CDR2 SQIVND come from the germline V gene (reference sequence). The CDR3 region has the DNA TGTGCCAGTACCCGAGCGCCGAACACCGGGGAGCTGTTTTTT. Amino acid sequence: CASTRAPNTGELFF.

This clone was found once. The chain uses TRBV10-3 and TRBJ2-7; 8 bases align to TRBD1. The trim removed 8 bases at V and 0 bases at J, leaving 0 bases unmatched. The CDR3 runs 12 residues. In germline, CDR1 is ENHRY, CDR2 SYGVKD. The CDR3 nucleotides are TGTGCCATCGGGACAGGCTCCTACGAGCAGTACTTC. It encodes CAIGTGSYEQYF.

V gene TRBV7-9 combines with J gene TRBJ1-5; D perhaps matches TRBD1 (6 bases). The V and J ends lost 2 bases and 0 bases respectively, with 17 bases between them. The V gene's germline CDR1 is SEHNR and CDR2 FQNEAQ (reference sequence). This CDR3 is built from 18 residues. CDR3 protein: CASSLWVRGQHSNQPQHF. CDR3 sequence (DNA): TGTGCCAGCAGCTTATGGGTTCGAGGACAGCATAGCAATCAGCCCCAGCATTTT.

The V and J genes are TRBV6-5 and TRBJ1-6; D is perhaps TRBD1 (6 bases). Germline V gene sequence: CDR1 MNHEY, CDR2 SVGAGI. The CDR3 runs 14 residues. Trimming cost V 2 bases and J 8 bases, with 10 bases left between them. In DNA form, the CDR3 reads TGTGCCAGCAGTTACCGACAGGCCCATTCACCCCTCCACTTT. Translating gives CASSYRQAHSPLHF.

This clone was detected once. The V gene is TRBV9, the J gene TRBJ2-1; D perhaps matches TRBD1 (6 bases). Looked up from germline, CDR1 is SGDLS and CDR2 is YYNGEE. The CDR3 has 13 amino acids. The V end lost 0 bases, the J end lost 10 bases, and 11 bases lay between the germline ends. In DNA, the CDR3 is TGTGCCAGCAGCGTAGAACAGGGTGGGGAGCAGTTCTTC. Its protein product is CASSVEQGGEQFF.

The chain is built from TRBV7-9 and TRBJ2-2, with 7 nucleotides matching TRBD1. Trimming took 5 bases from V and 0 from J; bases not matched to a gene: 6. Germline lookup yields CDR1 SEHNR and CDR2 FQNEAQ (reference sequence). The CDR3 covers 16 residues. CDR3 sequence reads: CASSLWTGTNTGELFF. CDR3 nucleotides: TGTGCCAGCAGCCTCTGGACAGGCACGAACACCGGGGAGCTGTTTTTT.

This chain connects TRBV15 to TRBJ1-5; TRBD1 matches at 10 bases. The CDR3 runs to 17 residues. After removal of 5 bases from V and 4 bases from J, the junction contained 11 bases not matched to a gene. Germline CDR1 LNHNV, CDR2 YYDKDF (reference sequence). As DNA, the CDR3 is TGTGCCACCAGCCCTCGGACAGGGGGTTCTCTAAATCAGCCCCAGCATTTT. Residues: CATSPRTGGSLNQPQHF.

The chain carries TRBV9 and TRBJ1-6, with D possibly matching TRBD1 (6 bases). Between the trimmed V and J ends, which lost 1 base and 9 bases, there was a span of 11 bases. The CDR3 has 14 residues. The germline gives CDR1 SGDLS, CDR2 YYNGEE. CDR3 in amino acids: CASSVRQAGSPLHF. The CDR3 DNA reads TGTGCCAGCAGCGTAAGACAGGCGGGTTCACCCCTCCACTTT.

The CDR3 DNA is TGTGCCAGCAGCCCATGGGGACAGGGGAACTATGGCTACACCTTC. Translated, it gives CASSPWGQGNYGYTF. The rearrangement uses TRBV9 and TRBJ1-2; TRBD1 agrees at 10 bases. The CDR3 contains 15 residues. Unmatched junction bases numbered 5, after V lost 4 bases and J lost 2 bases. In germline, CDR1 is SGDLS, CDR2 YYNGEE.

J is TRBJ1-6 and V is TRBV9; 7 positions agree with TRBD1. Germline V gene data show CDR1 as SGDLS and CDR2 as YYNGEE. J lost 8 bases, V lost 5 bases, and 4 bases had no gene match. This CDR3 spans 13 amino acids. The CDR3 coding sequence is TGTGCCAGCAGACAGGGGCAGGATTCACCCCTCCACTTT. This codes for CASRQGQDSPLHF.

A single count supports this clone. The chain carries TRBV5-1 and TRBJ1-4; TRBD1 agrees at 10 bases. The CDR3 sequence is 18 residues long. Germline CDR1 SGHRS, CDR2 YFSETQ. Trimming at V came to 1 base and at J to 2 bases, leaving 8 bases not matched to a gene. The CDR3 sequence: CASSLSGTGVQTNEKLFF. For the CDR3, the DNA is TGCGCCAGCAGCTTGTCCGGGACAGGGGTACAGACTAATGAAAAACTGTTTTTT.

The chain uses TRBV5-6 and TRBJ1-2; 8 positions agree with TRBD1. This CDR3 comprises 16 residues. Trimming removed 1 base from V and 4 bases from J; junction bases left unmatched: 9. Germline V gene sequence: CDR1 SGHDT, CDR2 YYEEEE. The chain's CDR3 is CASSLRQGARGYGYTF. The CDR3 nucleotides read TGTGCCAGCAGCTTGAGGCAGGGGGCCAGAGGCTATGGCTACACCTTC.